This T cell receptor beta chain stems from a study of T cell repertoires in cytomegalovirus infection (dated by TCRdb to about 2019). Context from the whole study: Donor HLA type was relevant to the analysis, as public TCR beta signatures indicated carriage of CMV infection together with the matching HLA type. The paper's findings and limits, for the study overall: Cumulative frequency of public TCR beta family members discriminated carriers of CMV infection plus the relevant HLA type in this cohort and an independent approximately 340-donor cohort. In the ex vivo response, HLA-C-restricted CMV-specific TCR beta clonotypes were dominant, and in two of eight donors the single most frequent clonotype came from this HLA-C-restricted group.

TCRdb shows the sequencer as Illumina HiSeq 1500. In-frame beta chains were kept once TCRdb had trimmed the public reads at Q25 with fastp and called clones with MiXCR. Identical CDR3 proteins give one entry, which carries the most common genes and DNA. In all, the sample holds fewer than 400,000 distinct CDR3 sequences, and 15% to 20% of those were seen once. The leading ten clones occupy 8.5% to 10% of the sample. For this clonotype: The antigen it recognizes is unknown. Qualities for individual bases were not recorded, and no much larger clone is one base off.

Spanning cysteine to phenylalanine, the CDR3 consists of 14 amino acids. Only the CDR3 DNA is retained, 42 bases long and in frame from the first base. Per the germline V gene (reference sequence), DFQATT is the CDR1 and SNEGSKA is the CDR2. The V end gives up 6 bases and the J end 4 bases, leaving 7 bases in the junction not matched to a gene. The sample consisted of PBMCs. The chain is made from TRBV20-1 and TRBJ2-1; 9 junctional bases match TRBD2. This clonotype was obtained from a human donor in good health (CMV status not recorded). Some clones in this sample may be carry-over from other donors' samples. This receptor carries the CDR3 CSALNSGSYNEQFF. The sequenced DNA is TGCAGTGCCCTCAATAGCGGGAGTTACAATGAGCAGTTCTTC.